The 15 T cell receptor beta chains below come from one sample, sequenced in a study of blood T cell repertoires in COVID-19. TCRdb's table, derived via immunoSEQ multiplex PCR, lists solely in-frame clones and lacks some. The sample comprises 95,000 to 110,000 clones, more than 85% of which are singletons, and 6.2% rests with the top ten. The sequenced sample was peripheral blood. The receptors come from a human donor in a cohort sampled during active COVID-19.

The J gene is TRBJ2-7, the V gene TRBV11-2; D call uncertain. Germline V gene data show CDR1 as SGHAT and CDR2 as FQNNGV. The CDR3 covers 15 residues. The germline V and J ends were trimmed by 0 bases and 1 base, with 10 bases remaining between them. CDR3 nucleotide sequence: TGTGCCAGCAGCTTAGATAGGCCTAGATCCTACGAGCAGTACTTC. Translated, it gives CASSLDRPRSYEQYF.

The chain joins TRBV6-1 to TRBJ1-6; D is uncertain. This CDR3 is built from 14 residues. Germline V gives CDR1 MNHNS, CDR2 SASEGT. Deletions cut 1 base from V and 8 bases from J, with 9 bases between. The CDR3 protein is CASSEGQAYSPLHF. CDR3 bases: TGTGCCAGCAGTGAAGGGCAGGCGTATTCACCCCTCCACTTT.

CDR3 bases: TGTGCCAGTCAGGGGGCCTATCAGCCCCAGCATTTT. This translates into CASQGAYQPQHF. V gene TRBV19 combines with J gene TRBJ1-5; 8 bases line up with TRBD1. The CDR3 is 12 amino acids. Germline loops: CDR1 LNHDA, CDR2 SQIVND (reference sequence). The V and J ends lost 8 bases and 5 bases, in that order; junction bases with no gene match: 2.

This clone was detected only a few times. The chain has TRBV7-8 and TRBJ1-3; D remains ambiguous. V was pared by 7 bases and J by 5 bases, with 9 bases between. The CDR3 runs to 12 residues. Germline V CDR1 and CDR2: SGHVS, FQNEAQ. CDR3 protein: CASTQPRNTIYF. CDR3 DNA sequence: TGTGCCAGCACACAACCTCGAAACACCATATATTTT.

As concerns this clone: At the DNA level, this CDR3 is encoded by other sequences in the same sample as well. This chain joins TRBV4-1 and TRBJ1-5, with D possibly TRBD1 on 5 matching bases. Trimming cost V 0 bases and J 2 bases, with 11 bases left between them. The germline V gene has CDR1 MGHRA and CDR2 YSYEKL. This CDR3 is 16 amino acids long. The CDR3 loop is CASSQDGGLGNQPQHF. In nucleotides, the CDR3 is TGCGCCAGCAGCCAAGATGGGGGACTCGGCAATCAGCCCCAGCATTTT.

This rearrangement joins TRBV27 to TRBJ2-4; 7 positions match TRBD1. Germline lookup yields CDR1 MNHEY and CDR2 SMNVEV (reference sequence). V gave up 5 bases and J gave up 6 bases; unmatched junction bases: 10. The CDR3 has 15 residues. The CDR3 is CASSENRGSGNIQYF. In DNA form, the CDR3 reads TGTGCCAGCAGTGAAAACAGGGGATCTGGAAACATTCAGTACTTC.

The genes are TRBV28 and TRBJ1-4; D gene ambiguous. Trimming stripped 2 bases from V and 3 bases from J, with 10 bases between. The CDR3 totals 15 residues. CDR1 is MDHEN and CDR2 is SYDVKM in the germline V gene. The CDR3 loop is CASSLASEPNEKLFF. In DNA, the CDR3 is TGTGCCAGCAGTTTAGCGTCGGAGCCTAATGAAAAACTGTTTTTT.

Comments on this clone: The junction and the germline gene differ at one end; a read error may be behind it. The V and J genes are TRBV29-1 and TRBJ2-5, with 8 positions matching TRBD2. Germline values: CDR1 SQVTM, CDR2 ANQGSEA. The CDR3 runs to 11 residues. The CDR3 sequence is CSVQTSGSLHF. The CDR3 DNA is TGCAGCGTTCAAACTAGCGGCTCTCTCCACTTC.

This sequence joins TRBV14 and TRBJ2-7; D unclear. V shed 3 bases and J shed 5 bases, with 14 bases lying between them. Germline V CDR1 and CDR2: SGHDN, FVKESK. The CDR3 length is 14 residues. The CDR3 spells CASSQPVESDEQYF. CDR3 bases: TGTGCCAGCAGCCAGCCGGTAGAGAGTGACGAGCAGTACTTC.

V is TRBV18 and J is TRBJ2-3; D perhaps matches TRBD1 (5 bases). Trimming shortened V by 6 bases and J by 2 bases, and 12 bases separated the two germline ends. Germline V gene sequence: CDR1 KGHSH, CDR2 LQKENI. The CDR3 length is 14 residues. The CDR3 DNA follows: TGTGCCAGCTCTCGCCAGACAGACACAGATACGCAGTATTTT. The encoded protein is CASSRQTDTDTQYF.

The J gene is TRBJ1-2, the V gene TRBV5-4; D ambiguous. Trimming left V 4 bases short and J 5 bases short, with 18 bases between. In germline, CDR1 is SGHNT, CDR2 YYREEE (reference sequence). There are 15 residues in the CDR3. The CDR3 region is CASSPGVRGGYGYTF. CDR3 nucleotides: TGTGCCAGCAGCCCAGGCGTGCGGGGAGGATATGGCTACACCTTC.

Of note for this clone: Other DNA sequences in this specimen translate into the identical CDR3. V is TRBV28 and J is TRBJ1-1; D unclear. The germline V gene encodes CDR1 MDHEN and CDR2 SYDVKM. The CDR3 has 12 residues. V lost 6 bases and J lost 1, with 6 bases in between. The CDR3 reads CASSPWNTEAFF. CDR3 sequence (DNA): TGTGCCAGCAGCCCCTGGAACACTGAAGCTTTCTTT.

The V gene is TRBV28, the J gene TRBJ1-2; 7 nucleotides agree with TRBD1. J was trimmed by 1 base and V by 5 bases; bases with no gene match: 4. The germline V gene has CDR1 MDHEN and CDR2 SYDVKM. The CDR3 extends over 14 amino acids. CDR3: CASSPGTDNYGYTF. The DNA for the CDR3 is TGTGCCAGCAGTCCCGGGACAGATAACTATGGCTACACCTTC.

The chain recombines TRBV27 with TRBJ2-5; no reliable D call. Germline V gene lookup returns CDR1 MNHEY and CDR2 SMNVEV (reference sequence). This CDR3 spans 13 amino acids. Deletions cut 3 bases from V and 2 bases from J, with 7 bases between. The CDR3 region has the DNA TGTGCCAGCAGTTTTCGTCCGCAAGAGACCCAGTACTTC. Encoded protein: CASSFRPQETQYF.

V and J are TRBV9 and TRBJ2-2; 10 nucleotides agree with TRBD2. The CDR3 spans 17 residues. Germline CDR1 SGDLS, CDR2 YYNGEE. The V gene end was trimmed by 0 bases and the J gene end by 1 base; junction bases not matched to a gene: 3. The CDR3 bases are TGTGCCAGCAGCGTAGGGCGACTAGCGGGGAACACCGGGGAGCTGTTTTTT. It is translated as CASSVGRLAGNTGELFF. Supplemented by reference TRBV9 and TRBJ2-2, the full variable domain reads DSGVTQTPKHLITATGQRVTLRCSPRSGDLSVYWYQQSLDQGLQFLIQYYNGEERAKGNILERFSAQQFPDLHSELNLSSLELGDSALYFCASSVGRLAGNTGELFFGEGSRLTVL.